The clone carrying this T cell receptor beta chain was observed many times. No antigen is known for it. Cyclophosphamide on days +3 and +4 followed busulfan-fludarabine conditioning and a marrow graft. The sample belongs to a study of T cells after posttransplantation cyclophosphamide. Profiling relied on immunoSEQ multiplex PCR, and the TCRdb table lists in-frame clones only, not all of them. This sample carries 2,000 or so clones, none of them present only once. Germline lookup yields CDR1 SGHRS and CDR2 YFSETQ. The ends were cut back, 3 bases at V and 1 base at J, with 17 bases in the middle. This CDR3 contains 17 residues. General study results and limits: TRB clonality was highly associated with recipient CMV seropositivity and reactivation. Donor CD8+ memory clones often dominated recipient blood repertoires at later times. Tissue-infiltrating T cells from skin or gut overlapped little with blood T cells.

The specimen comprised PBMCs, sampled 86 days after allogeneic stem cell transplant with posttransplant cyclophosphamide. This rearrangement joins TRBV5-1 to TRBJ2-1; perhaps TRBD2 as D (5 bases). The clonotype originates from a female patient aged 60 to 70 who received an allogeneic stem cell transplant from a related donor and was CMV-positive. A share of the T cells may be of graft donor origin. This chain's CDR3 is CASSSTLPGGSYNEQFF. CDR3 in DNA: TGCGCCAGCAGCTCTACGCTGCCGGGCGGGTCCTACAATGAGCAGTTCTTC.